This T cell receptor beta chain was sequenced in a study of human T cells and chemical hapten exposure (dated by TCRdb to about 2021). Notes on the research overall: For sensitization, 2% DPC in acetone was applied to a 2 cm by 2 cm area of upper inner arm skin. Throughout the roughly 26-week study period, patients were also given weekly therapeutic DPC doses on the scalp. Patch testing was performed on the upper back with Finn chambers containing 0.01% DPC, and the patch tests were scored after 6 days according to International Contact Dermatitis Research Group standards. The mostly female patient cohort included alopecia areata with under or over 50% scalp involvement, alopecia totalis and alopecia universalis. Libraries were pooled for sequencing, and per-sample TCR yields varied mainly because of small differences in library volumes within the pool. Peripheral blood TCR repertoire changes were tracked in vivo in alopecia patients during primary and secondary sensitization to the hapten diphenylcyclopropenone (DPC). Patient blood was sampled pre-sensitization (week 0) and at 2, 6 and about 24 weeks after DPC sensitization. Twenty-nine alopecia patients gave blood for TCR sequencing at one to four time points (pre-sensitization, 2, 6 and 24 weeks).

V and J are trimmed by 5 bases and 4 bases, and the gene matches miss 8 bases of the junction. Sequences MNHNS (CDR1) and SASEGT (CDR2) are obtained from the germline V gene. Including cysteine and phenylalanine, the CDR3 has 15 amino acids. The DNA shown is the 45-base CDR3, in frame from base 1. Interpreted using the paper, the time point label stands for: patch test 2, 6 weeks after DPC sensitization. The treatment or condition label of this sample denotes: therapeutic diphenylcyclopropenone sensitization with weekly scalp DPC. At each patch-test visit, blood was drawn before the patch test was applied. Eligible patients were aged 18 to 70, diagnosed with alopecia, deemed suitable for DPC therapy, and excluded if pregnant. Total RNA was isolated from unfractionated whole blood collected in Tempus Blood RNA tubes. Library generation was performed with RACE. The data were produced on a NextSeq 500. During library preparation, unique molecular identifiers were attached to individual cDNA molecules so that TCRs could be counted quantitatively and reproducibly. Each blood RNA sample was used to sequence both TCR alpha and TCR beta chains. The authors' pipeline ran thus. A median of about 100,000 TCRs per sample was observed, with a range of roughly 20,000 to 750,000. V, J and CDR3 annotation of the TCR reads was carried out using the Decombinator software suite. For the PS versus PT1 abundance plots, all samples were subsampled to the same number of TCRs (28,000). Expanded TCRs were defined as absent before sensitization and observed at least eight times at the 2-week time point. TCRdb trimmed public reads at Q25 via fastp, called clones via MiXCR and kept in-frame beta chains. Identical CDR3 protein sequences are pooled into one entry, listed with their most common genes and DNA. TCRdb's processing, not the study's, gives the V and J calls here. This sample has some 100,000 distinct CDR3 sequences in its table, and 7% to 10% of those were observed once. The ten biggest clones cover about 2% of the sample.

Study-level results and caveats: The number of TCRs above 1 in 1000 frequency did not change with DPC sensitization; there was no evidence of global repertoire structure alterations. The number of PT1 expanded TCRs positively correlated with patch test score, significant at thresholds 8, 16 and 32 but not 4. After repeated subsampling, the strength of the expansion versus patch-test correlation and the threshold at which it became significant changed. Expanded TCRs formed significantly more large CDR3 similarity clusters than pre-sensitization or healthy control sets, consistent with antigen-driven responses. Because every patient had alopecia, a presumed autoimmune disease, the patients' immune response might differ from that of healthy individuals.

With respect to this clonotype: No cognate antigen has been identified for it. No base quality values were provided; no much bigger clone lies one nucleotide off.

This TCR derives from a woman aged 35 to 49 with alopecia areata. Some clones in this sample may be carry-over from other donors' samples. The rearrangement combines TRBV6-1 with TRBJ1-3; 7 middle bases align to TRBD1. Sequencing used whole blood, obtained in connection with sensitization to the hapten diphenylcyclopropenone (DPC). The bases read TGTGCCAGCAGTTCCCGACAGGGAGGGGGAAACACCATATATTTT. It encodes CASSSRQGGGNTIYF.